Listed below are T cell receptor beta chains from one sample, sequenced in a study of CD8 T cells in Susac syndrome. TCRdb passed the immunoSEQ multiplex PCR reads through MiXCR, listing each CDR3 protein once. Of some 110,000 distinct CDR3 sequences in the sample, roughly 94% were seen once. What was sequenced was CD8+ T cells from PBMCs. The receptors originated from a human donor with Susac syndrome. Both conserved end residues are part of each CDR3. D genes are given only for firm matches. For some rows the clone size is stated as once, few or many, or as a class when expanded; others skip it.

>TRBV13|TRBD2|.|TRBJ2-5|16
CASSSFGGGPEETQYF
TGTGCCAGCAGCTCGTTCGGGGGGGGCCCAGAGGAGACCCAGTACTTC
>TRBV6-6|.|once|TRBJ2-4|13
CASSLGAGDIQYF
TGTGCCAGCAGTTTAGGGGCTGGGGACATTCAGTACTTC
>TRBV5-1|TRBD2|.|TRBJ2-5|15
CASSSSGGPAETQYF
TGCGCCAGCAGCTCAAGCGGGGGACCTGCGGAGACCCAGTACTTC
>TRBV25-1|TRBD1|once|TRBJ1-5|17
CASSERGTENSNQPQHF
TGTGCCAGCAGTGAACGCGGGACAGAAAATAGCAATCAGCCCCAGCATTTT
>TRBV5-1|TRBD1|.|TRBJ2-7|15
CASRYDRGRTYEQYF
TGCGCCAGCAGGTACGACAGGGGGCGAACCTACGAGCAGTACTTC
>TRBV6-5|.|.|TRBJ2-2|13
CASSYANTGELFF
TGTGCCAGCAGTTACGCGAACACCGGGGAGCTGTTTTTT
>TRBV29-1|.|.|TRBJ2-1|16
CSVEDRLVPQFNEQFF
TGCAGCGTTGAAGATCGACTAGTCCCCCAATTCAATGAGCAGTTCTTC
>TRBV29-1|.|.|TRBJ2-5|9
CSVAGTQYF
TGCAGCGTTGCGGGGACCCAGTACTTC
>TRBV7-8|TRBD1|.|TRBJ2-5|16
CASSYGTGKGGKTQYF
TGTGCCAGCAGCTACGGGACAGGGAAAGGAGGGAAGACCCAGTACTTC
>TRBV4-3|.|.|TRBJ1-2|17
CASSQDFAGTHNYGYTF
TGCGCCAGCAGCCAAGATTTCGCCGGGACACATAACTATGGCTACACCTTC
>TRBV29-1|TRBD1|.|TRBJ2-5|13
CSALQGVGETQYF
TGCAGCGCCTTACAGGGGGTAGGGGAGACCCAGTACTTC
>TRBV19|.|.|TRBJ2-2|15
CASSPPSLPPGELFF
TGTGCCAGTAGTCCCCCCTCATTGCCTCCCGGGGAGCTGTTTTTT
>TRBV9|TRBD1|.|TRBJ2-7|15
CASSPYQGAYYEQYF
TGTGCCAGCAGCCCGTATCAGGGGGCGTACTACGAGCAGTACTTC
>TRBV5-1|TRBD2|.|TRBJ2-1|16
CASSSAASGYDNEQFF
TGCGCCAGCAGCTCAGCGGCTAGCGGATATGACAATGAGCAGTTCTTC
>TRBV29-1|TRBD1|.|TRBJ1-1|15
CSAEDRGSMNTEAFF
TGCAGCGCCGAGGACAGGGGGTCGATGAACACTGAAGCTTTCTTT
>TRBV4-2|.|.|TRBJ1-3|14
CASSQEGTGNTIYF
TGTGCCAGCAGCCAGGAGGGAACCGGAAACACCATATATTTT
>TRBV4-1|TRBD2|.|TRBJ2-7|15
CASSQVLAGGYEQYF
TGCGCCAGCAGCCAAGTTCTAGCGGGGGGGTACGAGCAGTACTTC
>TRBV20-1|.|.|TRBJ2-7|14
CSAPTGNLRYEQYF
TGCAGTGCTCCGACGGGTAACCTTAGGTACGAGCAGTACTTC
>TRBV6-2/TRBV6-3|.|.|TRBJ2-6|14
CASSQDTGANVLTF
TGTGCCAGCAGCCAGGACACTGGGGCCAACGTCCTGACTTTC
>TRBV5-6|.|once|TRBJ1-2|16
CASSLSREGRNYGYTF
TGTGCCAGCAGCTTGTCTCGGGAGGGGAGGAACTATGGCTACACCTTC
>TRBV12-3/TRBV12-4|.|few|TRBJ1-1|11
CASSLTGEAFF
TGTGCCAGCAGTTTAACCGGTGAAGCTTTCTTT
>TRBV9|TRBD2|.|TRBJ2-7|14
CASSPGLASYEQYF
TGTGCCAGCAGCCCGGGACTAGCCTCCTACGAGCAGTACTTC
>TRBV6-4|TRBD1|.|TRBJ2-6|18
CASSDGSGGASGANVLTF
TGTGCCAGCAGTGACGGGTCAGGGGGCGCCTCTGGGGCCAACGTCCTGACTTTC
>TRBV12-3/TRBV12-4|.|.|TRBJ2-7|12
CASSRDVYEQYF
TGTGCCAGCAGCCGGGATGTCTACGAGCAGTACTTC
>TRBV1|.|.|TRBJ2-5|16
CTSSPPVTESQETQYF
TGCACCAGCAGCCCACCGGTAACGGAGAGCCAAGAGACCCAGTACTTC
>TRBV2|TRBD2|.|TRBJ2-3|16
CASSDGSSGGPDTQYF
TGTGCCAGCAGTGATGGGAGTAGCGGGGGGCCGGATACGCAGTATTTT
>TRBV7-8|TRBD2|.|TRBJ2-5|15
CASRGDGTNQETQYF
TGTGCCAGCAGGGGAGACGGGACTAACCAAGAGACCCAGTACTTC
>TRBV18|.|.|TRBJ2-3|13
CASSPTQGDTQYF
TGTGCCAGCTCACCCACCCAAGGAGATACGCAGTATTTT
>TRBV25-1|.|.|TRBJ2-7|11
CASDSYYEQYF
TGTGCCAGCGACAGTTACTACGAGCAGTACTTC
>TRBV29-1|TRBD1|.|TRBJ2-2|16
CSVEDSPGGNTGELFF
TGCAGCGTTGAAGATTCGCCAGGGGGCAACACCGGGGAGCTGTTTTTT
>TRBV6-2/TRBV6-3|.|.|TRBJ2-7|14
CASTKLGTYYEQYF
TGTGCCAGCACCAAACTCGGGACGTACTACGAGCAGTACTTC
>TRBV29-1|.|.|TRBJ2-1|14
CSVDNLGGPVEKFF
TGCAGCGTTGATAACCTCGGAGGCCCGGTTGAAAAGTTCTTC
>TRBV4-1|TRBD2|.|TRBJ2-1|15
CASSQGDYSYNEQFF
TGCGCCAGCAGCCAAGGGGACTATTCCTACAATGAGCAGTTCTTC
>TRBV21-1|.|.|TRBJ2-7|17
CASSSSVRGGSINEQYF
TGTGCCAGCAGCAGTTCGGTCAGAGGAGGGAGTATAAACGAGCAGTACTTC
>TRBV29-1|.|.|TRBJ2-7|13
CSVADSLSYEQYF
TGCAGCGTCGCTGACAGCCTCTCCTACGAGCAGTACTTC
>TRBV14|TRBD2|.|TRBJ2-1|17
CASSHTIGGTERNEQFF
TGTGCCAGCAGCCATACTATCGGGGGGACGGAGCGAAATGAGCAGTTCTTC